These 24 T cell receptor beta chains came from one sample sequenced in a study of OX40 agonist ivuxolimab in advanced cancers. The table came from immunoSEQ multiplex PCR; TCRdb's copy has only in-frame clones and leaves some out. This table has nearly 50,000 clones, roughly 90% appearing once. The input for sequencing was CD4+ or CD8+ T cells sorted from blood, taken in a trial of the OX40 agonist ivuxolimab. These TCRs come from an adult with an advanced solid tumor such as melanoma, head and neck, liver or kidney cancer.

The genes are TRBV11-3 and TRBJ2-2, with a weak D call TRBD2 (5 bases). Germline assignment: CDR1 SGHNT and CDR2 YENEEA. Trimming took off 1 base at V and 2 bases at J, with 5 bases between the two ends. The CDR3 covers 14 residues. The CDR3 reads CASSLAGNTGELFF. CDR3 sequence (DNA): TGTGCCAGCAGCTTAGCGGGAAACACCGGGGAGCTGTTTTTT.

The chain employs TRBV12-2 and TRBJ2-3; the D segment call TRBD2 is taken from the table without a DNA check. TRBV12-2 counts as a pseudogene. The CDR3 totals 16 residues. The CDR3 loop is CASRPSGAASTDTQYF. The CDR3 DNA reads TGTGCAAGTCGGCCCAGCGGAGCGGCAAGCACAGATACGCAGTATTTT.

The chain combines TRBV4-1 with TRBJ2-3, with D hard to call. CDR1 and CDR2 (germline): MGHRA, YSYEKL. There are 17 residues in the CDR3. V was trimmed by 2 bases and J by 4 bases, leaving 19 bases between them. The CDR3 loop reads CASSQSHGLEFADTQYF. The CDR3, as DNA: TGCGCCAGCAGCCAATCCCATGGGCTAGAGTTCGCAGATACGCAGTATTTT.

The chain is built from TRBV30 and TRBJ2-1; 16 bases are a match to TRBD2. Germline trimming cut 6 bases from V and 2 bases from J; bases unmatched to any gene: 13. Germline CDR1 and CDR2: GTSNPN and SVGIG (reference sequence). The CDR3 extends over 19 amino acids. The CDR3 nucleotides are TGTGCCTGTACACATAAGGGACTAGCGGGAGGGCGGACCTACAATGAGCAGTTCTTC. Its protein product is CACTHKGLAGGRTYNEQFF.

The rearrangement links TRBV9 to TRBJ2-5; the match to TRBD2 covers 7 bases. This CDR3 has 15 amino acids. Germline trimming cut 4 bases from V and 5 bases from J; bases unmatched to any gene: 11. Germline CDR1 SGDLS, CDR2 YYNGEE. The CDR3 here is CASSPRGWGGETQYF. The CDR3 DNA follows: TGTGCCAGCAGCCCACGAGGGTGGGGAGGGGAGACCCAGTACTTC.

The V and J genes are TRBV11-2 and TRBJ2-3; 8 bases are a match to TRBD1. The CDR3 totals 15 residues. Looked up from germline, CDR1 is SGHAT and CDR2 is FQNNGV. V trimming: 2 bases; J trimming: 6 bases; junction bases outside the gene matches: 7. CDR3 in DNA: TGTGCCAGCAGCTTACCAGGGGGCGCGAAGGATACGCAGTATTTT. It is translated as CASSLPGGAKDTQYF.

This clone was recorded only once. This chain uses TRBV5-1 with TRBJ1-6; perhaps TRBD1 as D (6 bases). This CDR3 is 12 amino acids long. CDR1 SGHRS and CDR2 YFSETQ come from the germline V gene. The V gene lost 2 bases and the J gene lost 11 bases, with 8 bases spanning the gap. CDR3 DNA: TGCGCCAGCAGCTTTGGGGGGCCACCCCTCCACTTT. Translation gives CASSFGGPPLHF.

The chain recombines TRBV4-1 with TRBJ2-2; TRBD2 is a possible D gene (5 bases). The CDR3 sequence is 16 residues long. The germline CDR1 and CDR2 sequences are MGHRA and YSYEKL. V was pared by 0 bases and J by 4 bases, with 12 bases between. DNA for the CDR3: TGCGCCAGCAGCCAAGAGTTCGGAGGAGGCACCGGGGAGCTGTTTTTT. It specifies CASSQEFGGGTGELFF.

The rearrangement links TRBV2 to TRBJ2-4, with D tentatively TRBD1 (6 bases). CDR3 length: 13 residues. Trimming took 8 bases from V and 1 from J, leaving 9 bases between them. CDR1 and CDR2 (germline): SNHLY, FYNNEI. DNA for the CDR3: TGTGCCAGCCGAAGGGGGGCCAAAAACATTCAGTACTTC. Translating gives CASRRGAKNIQYF.

The chain has TRBV2 and TRBJ1-5, with TRBD1 matching over 9 bases. The CDR3 is made up of 13 amino acids. CDR1 is SNHLY, CDR2 FYNNEI, per germline. V gave up 10 bases and J gave up 4 bases; unmatched junction bases: 5. The CDR3 DNA reads as TGTGCCACCGCCGGGACAGGGAATCAGCCCCAGCATTTT. Protein product: CATAGTGNQPQHF.

This clone was detected only a few times. The genes are TRBV5-1 and TRBJ2-5; a weak D match, TRBD1 (6 bases). Germline-derived CDR1 and CDR2 are SGHRS and YFSETQ. V was cut by 4 bases and J by 5 bases, with 9 bases left in between. The CDR3 has 12 amino acids. The CDR3 nucleotides read TGCGCCAGCAGCCCCCAGGGGGAGACCCAGTACTTC. Encoded protein: CASSPQGETQYF.

J is TRBJ1-3 and V is TRBV28; D uncertain. Trimming shortened V by 9 bases and J by 0 bases, and 15 bases separated the two germline ends. The CDR3 has 15 amino acids. Per germline, CDR1 MDHEN and CDR2 SYDVKM. DNA for the CDR3: TGTGCCAGTTCTAATGGGATCATCTCTGGAAACACCATATATTTT. Protein: CASSNGIISGNTIYF.

The chain is built from TRBV6-1 and TRBJ1-2; 7 nucleotides line up with TRBD1. J gave up 2 bases and V 6 bases, and 6 bases lay outside the gene matches. The length of the CDR3 is 14 residues. The germline V gene has CDR1 MNHNS and CDR2 SASEGT. The CDR3 sequence is CASSWDSQNYGYTF. The CDR3 DNA is TGTGCCAGCAGCTGGGACAGCCAGAACTATGGCTACACCTTC.

V and J are TRBV6-4 and TRBJ2-7, with TRBD1 identical over 7 bases. The germline CDR1 and CDR2 sequences are MRHNA and SNTAGT. CDR3 size: 9 residues. For the CDR3, the DNA is TGTGCCAGCAGTGGGGGGACAGCCGTC. Residues: CASSGGTAV.

The chain joins TRBV28 to TRBJ1-1, with D perhaps matching TRBD1 (5 bases). This CDR3 comprises 12 residues. V shed 10 bases and J shed 5 bases, with 14 bases lying between them. Germline lookup yields CDR1 MDHEN and CDR2 SYDVKM. CDR3 DNA: TGTGCCATCACTCACGGGGGTACTGAAGCTTTCTTT. It specifies CAITHGGTEAFF.

The rearrangement links TRBV5-1 to TRBJ2-7; TRBD1 matches at 7 bases. V gave up 0 bases and J gave up 8 bases; unmatched junction bases: 14. Germline V gene sequence: CDR1 SGHRS, CDR2 YFSETQ. The CDR3 is 16 residues long. The CDR3 DNA reads as TGCGCCAGCAGCTTGGAGTTTGGGACAGCACGTACAAAGCAGTACTTC. This gives the protein CASSLEFGTARTKQYF.

The V and J genes are TRBV6-1 and TRBJ2-5, with D unresolved. V dropped 5 bases and J dropped 5 bases, with 15 bases sitting between them. From germline, CDR1 is MNHNS and CDR2 SASEGT. The CDR3 consists of 14 residues. The CDR3 DNA follows: TGTGCCAGCAGTCCCGAGTGGGCTAGGGAGACCCAGTACTTC. Translating it yields CASSPEWARETQYF.

The genes are TRBV11-2 and TRBJ2-7; the D gene is possibly TRBD1 (7 bases). The germline V gene has CDR1 SGHAT and CDR2 FQNNGV. V lost 0 bases and J lost 2, with 20 bases in between. The CDR3 is made up of 18 amino acids. CDR3 loop: CASSLDRGRVAVAYEQYF. The CDR3 DNA reads as TGTGCCAGCAGCTTAGATAGGGGGCGGGTAGCGGTAGCCTACGAGCAGTACTTC.

This clone has a handful of counts. The CDR3 bases are TGTGCCAGCAGTGACGTTACAGGGGGAAATTCACCCCTCCACTTT. This encodes CASSDVTGGNSPLHF. V usage is TRBV2 and J usage is TRBJ1-6; TRBD1 aligns across 8 bases. The CDR3 loop spans 15 amino acids. CDR1 and CDR2 from the germline V gene are SNHLY and FYNNEI. Losses at the gene ends were 3 bases for V and 7 bases for J; bases not matched to a gene: 5.

The chain links TRBV28 to TRBJ1-3; D unresolved. Germline CDR1 and CDR2: MDHEN and SYDVKM. V was pared by 10 bases and J by 1 base, with 8 bases between. The CDR3 length is 12 residues. The CDR3 region has the DNA TGTGCCACCGCCAAATCTGGAAACACCATATATTTT. Translation gives CATAKSGNTIYF.

The gene calls are TRBV5-4 and TRBJ2-7; D not certain. The V end was cut by 2 bases, the J end by 2 bases, with 11 bases between. The CDR3 is made up of 14 amino acids. Germline assignment: CDR1 SGHNT and CDR2 YYREEE (reference sequence). The CDR3 bases are TGTGCCAGCAGCTTACAACCGATAGCCTACGAGCAGTACTTC. It is translated as CASSLQPIAYEQYF.

The chain joins TRBV27 to TRBJ2-2; 10 bases are a match to TRBD1. The CDR3 consists of 15 residues. The V gene's germline CDR1 is MNHEY and CDR2 SMNVEV (reference sequence). With 5 bases clipped from V and 6 bases from J, the junction kept 6 bases outside the gene matches. In nucleotides, the CDR3 is TGTGCCAGCAGTCTACGACAGGGGGCAGCCGGGGAGCTGTTTTTT. Its translation is CASSLRQGAAGELFF.

This rearrangement joins TRBV29-1 to TRBJ2-7; D unresolved. V was cut by 1 base and J by 0 bases, with 7 bases left in between. Germline loops: CDR1 SQVTM, CDR2 ANQGSEA. The CDR3 is made up of 13 amino acids. This CDR3 is CSVEGLGSYEQYF. The CDR3, as DNA: TGCAGCGTTGAAGGGCTGGGCTCCTACGAGCAGTACTTC.

The chain is built from TRBV7-8 and TRBJ1-1; perhaps TRBD1 as D (6 bases). CDR1 is SGHVS and CDR2 is FQNEAQ in the germline V gene. CDR3 length: 18 amino acids. The V and J ends lost 2 bases and 1 base respectively, with 20 bases between them. The CDR3 coding sequence is TGTGCCAGCAGCTTATATTGGCGGGACACGACCTCGAACACTGAAGCTTTCTTT. Protein sequence: CASSLYWRDTTSNTEAFF.